The 24 T cell receptor beta chains in this list originate from one sample, sequenced in a study of T cell repertoires in cytomegalovirus infection. Antigens for these TCRs are unknown. TCRdb used MiXCR to reprocess the reads, holding one entry per CDR3 protein. This table has roughly 350,000 distinct CDR3 sequences, about 35% appearing once. The input for sequencing was cultured PBMCs, taken from culture after CMV antigen stimulation. Receptor source: a human donor in good health (CMV status not recorded). Some clones in this sample may be carry-over from other donors' samples.

The table lists this clonotype with a few counts. The CDR3 protein is CASSQDFLAGVPEQFF. The CDR3 DNA sequence: TGTGCCAGCAGCCAAGATTTTCTAGCGGGAGTCCCAGAGCAGTTCTTC. The V call is TRBV14, the J call TRBJ2-1; 10 bases map to TRBD2. CDR3 length: 16 residues. V shed 0 bases and J 10 bases; nucleotides not matched to a gene: 9. The germline gives CDR1 SGHDN, CDR2 FVKESK.

The J gene is TRBJ2-1, the V gene TRBV20-1; 12 bases align to TRBD1. Germline CDR1 is DFQATT and CDR2 is SNEGSKA (reference sequence). The CDR3 is 17 residues long. Trimming removed 5 bases from V and 8 bases from J; junction bases left unmatched: 16. This chain's CDR3 is CSADGTGGKFVFDEQFF. The CDR3 coding sequence is TGCAGTGCTGACGGGACAGGGGGCAAATTCGTTTTCGATGAGCAGTTCTTC.

This sequence joins TRBV20-1 and TRBJ2-3; 7 bases fit TRBD2. Germline CDR1 is DFQATT and CDR2 is SNEGSKA (reference sequence). The CDR3 contains 17 residues. The V segment lost 1 base and the J segment 0 bases; nucleotides outside the gene matches: 10. The CDR3 DNA reads as TGCAGTGCTAGAGGCCCACCTAGCGGATTTAGCACAGATACGCAGTATTTT. Its translation is CSARGPPSGFSTDTQYF.

The rearrangement joins TRBV20-1 to TRBJ2-1; D perhaps matches TRBD2 (5 bases). This CDR3 contains 18 residues. Trimming shortened V by 2 bases and J by 0 bases, and 20 bases separated the two germline ends. Germline-derived CDR1 and CDR2 are DFQATT and SNEGSKA (reference sequence). The chain's CDR3 is CSARFSLLPGSSYNEQFF. In nucleotides, the CDR3 is TGCAGTGCTAGATTTAGTCTCCTCCCTGGGAGCTCCTACAATGAGCAGTTCTTC.

The chain combines TRBV30 with TRBJ2-7; D ambiguous. The germline V and J ends were trimmed by 0 bases and 4 bases, with 7 bases remaining between them. Germline V gene data show CDR1 as GTSNPN and CDR2 as SVGIG (reference sequence). The CDR3 consists of 12 residues. This chain's CDR3 is CAWSVGRYEQYF. CDR3 coding DNA: TGTGCCTGGAGTGTAGGACGTTACGAGCAGTACTTC.

The rearrangement uses TRBV25-1 and TRBJ1-1; 9 nucleotides match TRBD1. Unmatched junction bases numbered 7, after V lost 4 bases and J lost 4 bases. Germline CDR1 MGHDK, CDR2 SYGVNS. CDR3 length: 15 amino acids. The DNA for the CDR3 is TGTGCCAGCAGTGCCGGGACAGGGATACTCACTGAAGCTTTCTTT. Translated, it gives CASSAGTGILTEAFF.

V usage is TRBV19 and J usage is TRBJ2-1; the D gene is possibly TRBD2 (6 bases). Per germline, CDR1 LNHDA and CDR2 SQIVND (reference sequence). This CDR3 spans 15 amino acids. Trimming took 8 bases from V and 3 from J, leaving 17 bases between them. Written as DNA, the CDR3 is TGTGCCAGTTGCACGGGTCGGGAGCTCTACAATGAGCAGTTCTTC. Protein product: CASCTGRELYNEQFF.

On this clonotype itself: The junction departs from the called germline gene at one end, perhaps through a read error. The CDR3 nucleotides read TGTGTCAGTAGCGACCTTGGGACAGCAAATCAGCCCCAGCATTTT. This translates into CVSSDLGTANQPQHF. The chain uses TRBV19 and TRBJ1-5, with 7 bases aligning to TRBD1. The CDR3 runs 15 residues. Germline V CDR1 and CDR2: LNHDA, SQIVND (reference sequence).

This chain uses TRBV10-3 with TRBJ1-1; D is possibly TRBD1 (5 bases). V lost 7 bases, J lost 4 bases, and 7 bases lay in between. This CDR3 has 11 amino acids. Germline CDR1 is ENHRY and CDR2 is SYGVKD. In DNA form, the CDR3 reads TGTGCCATCACGAGGGGCACTGAAGCTTTCTTT. Translation: CAITRGTEAFF.

This rearrangement joins TRBV7-6 to TRBJ2-6; D possibly corresponds to TRBD2 (5 bases). The CDR3 runs to 16 residues. The ends were cut back, 2 bases at V and 1 base at J, with 9 bases in the middle. Germline V lookup: CDR1 SGHVS, CDR2 FNYEAQ. The DNA of the CDR3 is TGTGCCAGCAGCTTATCGGGGAAATCTGGGGCCAACGTCCTGACTTTC. Its protein product is CASSLSGKSGANVLTF.

This clonotype was counted many times. This chain joins TRBV7-2 and TRBJ2-1; 9 bases match TRBD2. Germline CDR1 reads SGHTA; CDR2 reads FQGNSA. The V gene end was trimmed by 5 bases and the J gene end by 0 bases; junction bases not matched to a gene: 11. This CDR3 region has 18 residues. The CDR3 sequence is CASSPLAGTRRSYNEQFF. The CDR3 region has the DNA TGTGCCAGCAGCCCCCTAGCGGGGACGCGACGCTCCTACAATGAGCAGTTCTTC.

The chain employs TRBV7-2 and TRBJ2-1, with D perhaps matching TRBD2 (6 bases). This CDR3 has 14 residues. Trimming cost V 3 bases and J 4 bases, with 10 bases left between them. The germline gives CDR1 SGHTA, CDR2 FQGNSA. The CDR3 sequence: CASSFSGFYNEQFF. CDR3 DNA sequence: TGTGCCAGCAGCTTCAGCGGGTTTTACAATGAGCAGTTCTTC.

The chain employs TRBV28 and TRBJ2-5, with D unclear. Trimming pared 5 bases from V and 5 bases from J, leaving 9 bases between. Germline CDR1 and CDR2: MDHEN and SYDVKM. The CDR3 is 12 residues long. CDR3 nucleotide sequence: TGTGCCAGCAGTCCAAGGATGGAGACCCAGTACTTC. This sequence encodes CASSPRMETQYF.

This clonotype was recorded once. The chain is built from TRBV5-1 and TRBJ1-5, with D maybe TRBD1 (5 bases). Per the germline V gene, CDR1 is SGHRS and CDR2 is YFSETQ. The CDR3 is 14 amino acids. Trimming removed 2 bases from V and 3 bases from J, with 9 bases in between. CDR3 in amino acids: CASSFGDLNQPQHF. The CDR3 bases are TGCGCCAGCAGCTTCGGGGACCTCAATCAGCCCCAGCATTTT.

The chain joins TRBV5-5 to TRBJ2-1; 12 bases are a match to TRBD2. The CDR3 totals 19 residues. The J segment lost 0 bases and the V segment lost 1 base, leaving 8 bases of the junction unmatched. CDR1 is SGHKS and CDR2 is YYEKEE in the germline V gene (reference sequence). DNA of the CDR3: TGTGCCAGCAGCTTGTCCCTACTAGCGGGAGGAGGCTCCTACAATGAGCAGTTCTTC. Amino acids: CASSLSLLAGGGSYNEQFF. The full variable domain, in which reference TRBV5-5 and TRBJ2-1 provide the parts outside the CDR3, is DAGVTQSPTHLIKTRGQQVTLRCSPISGHKSVSWYQQVLGQGPQFIFQYYEKEERGRGNFPDRFSARQFPNYSSELNVNALLLGDSALYLCASSLSLLAGGGSYNEQFFGPGTRLTVL.

This chain links TRBV27 with TRBJ1-1; 9 bases fit TRBD1. Germline assignment: CDR1 MNHEY and CDR2 SMNVEV (reference sequence). This CDR3 spans 18 amino acids. Germline trimming cut 3 bases from V and 0 bases from J; bases unmatched to any gene: 11. The CDR3 sequence is CASSLERDRARMNTEAFF. For the CDR3, the DNA is TGTGCCAGCAGTTTGGAAAGGGACAGGGCGAGAATGAACACTGAAGCTTTCTTT.

The chain joins TRBV4-1 to TRBJ2-5, with TRBD2 as a possible D gene (5 bases). Germline-derived CDR1 and CDR2 are MGHRA and YSYEKL. V shed 0 bases and J shed 5 bases, with 19 bases lying between them. This CDR3 spans 17 amino acids. The CDR3 reads CASSQDLSNSAEETQYF. The CDR3 DNA sequence: TGCGCCAGCAGCCAAGATCTAAGCAACTCAGCGGAGGAGACCCAGTACTTC.

In this sample, this clonotype turned up a few times. The chain couples TRBV28 to TRBJ2-6; 10 bases are shared with TRBD1. This CDR3 is built from 17 residues. Germline lookup yields CDR1 MDHEN and CDR2 SYDVKM. The trim removed 7 bases at V and 3 bases at J, leaving 9 bases unmatched. The CDR3 here is CASTVGQGVVGANVLTF. For the CDR3, the DNA is TGTGCCAGCACCGTAGGACAGGGGGTGGTTGGGGCCAACGTCCTGACTTTC.

The V call is TRBV7-3, the J call TRBJ2-7, with no clear D. This CDR3 has 12 residues. Looked up from germline, CDR1 is SGHTA and CDR2 is FQGTGA. Between the trimmed V and J ends, which lost 2 bases and 6 bases, there was a span of 8 bases. CDR3 sequence: CASSLRCPEQYF. In nucleotides, the CDR3 is TGTGCCAGCAGCTTACGATGCCCCGAGCAGTACTTC.

This clonotype turned up a few times. The chain uses TRBV6-5 and TRBJ1-6; D is unresolved. CDR1 and CDR2 (germline): MNHEY, SVGAGI. V gave up 10 bases and J gave up 7 bases, with 14 bases separating them. The CDR3 has 13 residues. The CDR3 nucleotides read TGTGCCACCACCGGGCCGCAAAATTCACCCCTCCACTTT. Its protein product is CATTGPQNSPLHF.

This clonotype was seen ten or more times. The chain is built from TRBV7-8 and TRBJ1-3; D may be TRBD1 (5 bases). Germline CDR1 reads SGHVS; CDR2 reads FQNEAQ. CDR3 length: 16 residues. Between the trimmed V and J ends, which lost 0 bases and 2 bases, there was a span of 11 bases. CDR3 bases: TGTGCCAGCAGCTTAGCGAGTCGGACAACTGGAAACACCATATATTTT. It codes for CASSLASRTTGNTIYF.

The J gene is TRBJ2-7, the V gene TRBV7-2, with D perhaps given as TRBD1 or TRBD2 (5 bases each). The CDR3 is made up of 11 amino acids. Trimming removed 8 bases from V and 5 bases from J, with 10 bases in between. The V gene's germline CDR1 is SGHTA and CDR2 FQGNSA. In nucleotides, the CDR3 is TGTGCCAGCCACCGGGGCAACGAGCAGTACTTC. It codes for CASHRGNEQYF.

Only a few counts were recorded for this clonotype. V usage is TRBV5-6 and J usage is TRBJ1-1; a possible D gene is TRBD1 (5 bases). Germline-derived CDR1 and CDR2 are SGHDT and YYEEEE. V lost 1 base to trimming and J lost 1 base, with 23 bases between them. This CDR3 has 19 amino acids. The CDR3: CASSLMGTPLSRGNTEAFF. As DNA, the CDR3 is TGTGCCAGCAGCTTGATGGGTACTCCCCTAAGTAGGGGGAACACTGAAGCTTTCTTT. Combining the CDR3 with reference TRBV5-6 and TRBJ1-1 gives the whole variable domain DAGVTQSPTHLIKTRGQQVTLRCSPKSGHDTVSWYQQALGQGPQFIFQYYEEEERQRGNFPDRFSGHQFPNYSSELNVNALLLGDSALYLCASSLMGTPLSRGNTEAFFGQGTRLTVV.

The chain has TRBV6-1 and TRBJ2-7, with TRBD1 as a possible D gene (5 bases). Trimming left V 0 bases short and J 0 bases short, with 6 bases between. This CDR3 is built from 14 residues. The germline V gene encodes CDR1 MNHNS and CDR2 SASEGT. In DNA, the CDR3 is TGTGCCAGCAGTGAAGCAGACAGCTCCTACGAGCAGTACGTC. This sequence encodes CASSEADSSYEQYV.